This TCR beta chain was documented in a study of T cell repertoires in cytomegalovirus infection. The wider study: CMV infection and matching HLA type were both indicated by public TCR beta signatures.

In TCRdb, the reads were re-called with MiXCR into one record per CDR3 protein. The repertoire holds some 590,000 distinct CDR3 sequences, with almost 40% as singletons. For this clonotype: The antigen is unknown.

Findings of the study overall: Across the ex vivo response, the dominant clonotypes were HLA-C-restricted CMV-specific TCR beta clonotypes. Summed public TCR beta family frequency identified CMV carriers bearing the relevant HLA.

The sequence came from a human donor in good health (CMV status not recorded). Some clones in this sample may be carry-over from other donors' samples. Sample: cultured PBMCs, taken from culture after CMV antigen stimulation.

As DNA, the CDR3 is TGTGCCAGTATCCCAGCGGCGGAATGCACAGATACGCAGTATTTT. The encoded protein is CASIPAAECTDTQYF. This chain joins TRBV19 and TRBJ2-3, with D maybe TRBD2 (5 bases). The germline V gene has CDR1 LNHDA and CDR2 SQIVND (reference sequence). The CDR3 has 15 residues. The V end was cut by 7 bases, the J end by 1 base, with 15 bases between.